This TCR beta chain was sequenced during a study of CD8 T cells in ankylosing spondylitis. Molecular-barcoded quantitative 5'-RACE produced these TCR beta libraries. TCRdb analysed the 5' RACE reads with MiXCR anew, one entry per CDR3 protein. The profile covers 200,000 to 300,000 distinct CDR3 sequences, with roughly 32% appearing a single time and roughly 4.2% taken by the ten largest. The V gene's germline CDR1 is ENHRY and CDR2 SYGVKD. The CDR3 covers 14 residues. V trimming: 3 bases; J trimming: 6 bases; junction bases outside the gene matches: 7. This TCR came from a male donor with ankylosing spondylitis or in good health (not recorded which). Sequencing was done on a sample of blood, either unsorted or a sorted T cell fraction (not recorded which). The chain couples TRBV10-3 to TRBJ2-7; 8 bases agree with TRBD2. The CDR3 DNA sequence: TGTGCCATCAGTGACTCGCGGGGGGCTCCCGAGCAGTACTTC. Translated, it gives CAISDSRGAPEQYF.